One and the same sample provided the 27 T cell receptor beta chains below, sequenced in a study of post-analysis software for immune sequencing data. General study results and limits: Patients used four to six TRBV segments, including TRBV5-6, TRBV5-1 and TRBV20-1, more often than controls.

No antigen is known for these receptors. Unique molecular identifiers were carried by the TCR beta cDNA libraries. Each CDR3 protein gets one entry after TCRdb re-called the PCR reads with MiXCR. This sample has about 430,000 distinct CDR3 sequences, with over 30% found just once. Sequencing input: blood. These receptors were obtained from a girl aged 2-10 years with multiple sclerosis.

The V gene is TRBV29-1, the J gene TRBJ2-1, with 7 nucleotides matching TRBD2. Germline lookup yields CDR1 SQVTM and CDR2 ANQGSEA. The CDR3 length is 15 residues. V shed 5 bases and J 8 bases; nucleotides not matched to a gene: 15. The CDR3 is CSVPSSGARLDEQFF. For the CDR3, the DNA is TGCAGCGTTCCCTCGAGCGGGGCGAGGTTGGATGAGCAGTTCTTC.

V and J are TRBV20-1 and TRBJ1-2, with D maybe TRBD1 (5 bases). The length of the CDR3 is 13 residues. Germline V gives CDR1 DFQATT, CDR2 SNEGSKA (reference sequence). V was cut by 5 bases and J by 0 bases, with 10 bases left in between. CDR3 region: CSAPQGTNYGYTF. CDR3 nucleotides: TGCAGTGCTCCGCAGGGCACTAACTATGGCTACACCTTC.

This clonotype has only a few counts. The rearrangement uses TRBV27 and TRBJ2-3, with D uncertain. The germline CDR1 and CDR2 sequences are MNHEY and SMNVEV (reference sequence). V was shortened by 2 bases and J by 6 bases, with 6 bases between the two germline ends. The CDR3 spans 12 residues. The DNA of the CDR3 is TGTGCCAGCAGTTTACCATCCGATACGCAGTATTTT. Protein sequence: CASSLPSDTQYF.

The CDR3 DNA reads as TGCAGTGCTAACCCTCGGGACGTTACCAAAGAGACCCAGTACTTC. Protein product: CSANPRDVTKETQYF. This rearrangement joins TRBV20-1 to TRBJ2-5; either TRBD1 or TRBD2 may fit D (5 bases each). CDR3 size: 15 residues. The V end lost 4 bases, the J end lost 3 bases, and 18 bases lay between the germline ends. In germline, CDR1 is DFQATT, CDR2 SNEGSKA (reference sequence).

This chain connects TRBV20-1 to TRBJ2-1, with 14 positions matching TRBD2. From germline, CDR1 is DFQATT and CDR2 SNEGSKA (reference sequence). Unmatched junction bases numbered 11, after V lost 6 bases and J lost 4 bases. The CDR3 has 17 residues. The CDR3 loop reads CSAGTSGGLVIYNEQFF. The CDR3 coding sequence is TGCAGTGCCGGGACTAGCGGGGGCCTAGTAATATACAATGAGCAGTTCTTC.

The chain is built from TRBV27 and TRBJ2-7; TRBD2 agrees at 13 bases. The CDR3 totals 16 residues. In germline, CDR1 is MNHEY, CDR2 SMNVEV (reference sequence). V shed 5 bases and J 0 bases; nucleotides not matched to a gene: 4. The DNA of the CDR3 is TGTGCCAGCAGTCCTTGGACTAGCGGGAGCTCCTACGAGCAGTACTTC. Residues: CASSPWTSGSSYEQYF.

This clonotype was detected once. The chain recombines TRBV6-6 with TRBJ2-1; TRBD1 agrees at 8 bases. This CDR3 comprises 17 residues. CDR1 and CDR2 (germline): MNHNY, SVGAGI (reference sequence). V lost 2 bases to trimming and J lost 6 bases; unmatched junction nucleotides: 12. The DNA of the CDR3 is TGTGCCAGCAGTTACCACCGGACAGGGATTTTTAGCAATGAGCAGTTCTTC. This gives the protein CASSYHRTGIFSNEQFF.

Turning to this clonotype: One end of the junction varies from germline; a read error may be responsible. The chain links TRBV7-3 to TRBJ2-1; 7 bases are a match to TRBD1. Germline V gene lookup returns CDR1 SGHTA and CDR2 FQGTGA. The CDR3 spans 15 residues. The CDR3 DNA follows: TGTGCCAGCGGCTTACAGGGGTCCAGCTACAATGAGCAGTTCTTC. Protein sequence: CASGLQGSSYNEQFF.

This clonotype has only a few counts. This sequence joins TRBV20-1 and TRBJ1-2; TRBD1 might be the D (5 bases). Deletions cut 5 bases from V and 7 bases from J, with 23 bases between. Looked up from germline, CDR1 is DFQATT and CDR2 is SNEGSKA (reference sequence). This CDR3 comprises 15 residues. CDR3 in amino acids: CSAPPGGPFGGGYTF. The CDR3 DNA follows: TGCAGTGCTCCTCCGGGAGGCCCGTTTGGGGGTGGCTACACCTTC.

This clonotype has more than one count but fewer than ten. V gene TRBV28 combines with J gene TRBJ2-6; 7 bases align to TRBD1. Unmatched junction bases numbered 0, after V lost 4 bases and J lost 0 bases. In germline, CDR1 is MDHEN, CDR2 SYDVKM. CDR3 length: 15 residues. This CDR3 is CASSSGGSGANVLTF. In nucleotides, the CDR3 is TGTGCCAGCAGTTCAGGGGGCTCTGGGGCCAACGTCCTGACTTTC.

This clonotype was seen just once. The rearrangement uses TRBV27 and TRBJ1-2; D is unclear. The CDR3 totals 17 residues. Trimming shortened V by 2 bases and J by 4 bases, and 20 bases separated the two germline ends. Germline CDR1 reads MNHEY; CDR2 reads SMNVEV (reference sequence). The CDR3: CASSLGRGSTSFYGYTF. The CDR3, as DNA: TGTGCCAGCAGTTTAGGTCGTGGGTCAACCTCCTTCTATGGCTACACCTTC.

The CDR3 sequence: CASSQEVDTEAFF. CDR3 in DNA: TGTGCCAGCAGCCAAGAGGTAGACACTGAAGCTTTCTTT. The genes are TRBV14 and TRBJ1-1; D call uncertain. The CDR3 consists of 13 residues. The germline V gene encodes CDR1 SGHDN and CDR2 FVKESK. V was trimmed by 0 bases and J by 3 bases, leaving 5 bases between them.

This clonotype was seen only a few times. The chain recombines TRBV6-2 or TRBV6-3 with TRBJ2-7; 9 bases match TRBD1. The CDR3 runs 15 residues. The ends lost 6 bases at V and 4 bases at J; junction bases unmatched: 10. Germline CDR1 is MNHEY and CDR2 is SVGEGT. CDR3 nucleotide sequence: TGTGCCAGCAGCCTCACCGGGACAGGGTTTTACGAGCAGTACTTC. Its translation is CASSLTGTGFYEQYF.

The J gene is TRBJ2-7, the V gene TRBV20-1; maybe TRBD2 (5 bases). Germline V gene lookup returns CDR1 DFQATT and CDR2 SNEGSKA (reference sequence). The CDR3 length is 13 residues. V lost 0 bases and J 3 bases, leaving 9 bases between the germline ends. The CDR3 DNA follows: TGCAGTGCTAGAGATGGACTCAACTACGAGCAGTACTTC. It is translated as CSARDGLNYEQYF.

Only a few counts were recorded for this clonotype. The J gene is TRBJ2-6, the V gene TRBV5-1; D is unresolved. Between the trimmed V and J ends, which lost 1 base and 0 bases, there was a span of 14 bases. There are 18 residues in the CDR3. The V gene's germline CDR1 is SGHRS and CDR2 YFSETQ. CDR3 sequence reads: CASSLLVAQRSGANVLTF. The CDR3 DNA reads as TGCGCCAGCAGCTTGTTGGTCGCACAACGCTCTGGGGCCAACGTCCTGACTTTC.

The chain links TRBV3-1 to TRBJ2-7; perhaps TRBD2 as D (5 bases). This CDR3 comprises 13 residues. V gave up 5 bases and J gave up 3 bases, with 11 bases separating them. CDR1 and CDR2 (germline): LGHDT, YNNKEL (reference sequence). The CDR3 DNA sequence: TGTGCCAGCAGCAAAAGAGGGTTCTACGAGCAGTACTTC. It encodes CASSKRGFYEQYF.

V usage is TRBV12-3 or TRBV12-4 and J usage is TRBJ2-1, with TRBD2 matching 10 bases. The ends lost 3 bases at V and 2 bases at J; junction bases unmatched: 7. This CDR3 contains 17 residues. CDR3 DNA: TGTGCCAGCAGTTTTGGAGCGGGAGGGGACACCTACAATGAGCAGTTCTTC. Protein: CASSFGAGGDTYNEQFF.

The CDR3 DNA reads as TGTGCCAGCAGCGGAGACAGTGCTCCGGGCACTGAAGCTTTCTTT. This encodes CASSGDSAPGTEAFF. This chain joins TRBV2 and TRBJ1-1, with a possible D match to TRBD1 (5 bases). CDR3 length equals 15 residues. Germline V gene sequence: CDR1 SNHLY, CDR2 FYNNEI. V was trimmed by 6 bases and J by 4 bases, leaving 18 bases between them.

In this sample, this clonotype turned up once. J is TRBJ2-3 and V is TRBV30; D uncertain. The CDR3 has 12 residues. V was cut by 0 bases and J by 5 bases, with 6 bases left in between. Germline lookup yields CDR1 GTSNPN and CDR2 SVGIG (reference sequence). For the CDR3, the DNA is TGTGCCTGGAGTGTAAATGGAGATACGCAGTATTTT. It translates to CAWSVNGDTQYF. The full variable domain, completed using reference TRBV30 and TRBJ2-3, is SQTIHQWPATLVQPVGSPLSLECTVEGTSNPNLYWYRQAAGRGLQLLFYSVGIGQISSEVPQNLSASRPQDRQFILSSKKLLLSDSGFYLCAWSVNGDTQYFGPGTRLTVL.

The rearrangement uses TRBV7-2 and TRBJ2-1, with D possibly TRBD1 on 8 matching bases. The germline CDR1 and CDR2 sequences are SGHTA and FQGNSA. V was cut by 5 bases and J by 5 bases, with 16 bases left in between. This CDR3 is built from 15 residues. The CDR3 region is CASSPRQGTNNEQFF. CDR3 bases: TGTGCCAGCAGCCCACGACAGGGGACTAACAATGAGCAGTTCTTC.

The chain joins TRBV3-1 to TRBJ2-1; tentative D call: TRBD2 (5 bases). CDR1 and CDR2 (germline): LGHDT, YNNKEL (reference sequence). V lost 1 base to trimming and J lost 3 bases, with 13 bases between them. The CDR3 has 16 residues. CDR3 residues: CASSQAWTGNYNEQFF. CDR3 nucleotides: TGTGCCAGCAGCCAAGCCTGGACGGGAAACTACAATGAGCAGTTCTTC.

The J gene is TRBJ2-1, the V gene TRBV29-1; D might be TRBD2 (5 bases). The V and J ends lost 5 bases and 4 bases respectively, with 18 bases between them. The CDR3 has 15 amino acids. CDR1 and CDR2 from the germline V gene are SQVTM and ANQGSEA. Written as DNA, the CDR3 is TGCAGCGTTCACAGCGGCTTACAGACTTACAATGAGCAGTTCTTC. Translation: CSVHSGLQTYNEQFF.

The chain joins TRBV29-1 to TRBJ2-3; TRBD2 aligns across 11 bases. This CDR3 comprises 13 residues. V dropped 7 bases and J dropped 2; count of bases not matched to a gene: 2. Germline CDR1 and CDR2: SQVTM and ANQGSEA. The CDR3 here is CSGSGRVTDTQYF. CDR3 coding DNA: TGCAGCGGTAGCGGGAGGGTCACAGATACGCAGTATTTT.

The genes are TRBV5-4 and TRBJ2-4; 7 bases are shared with TRBD1. The J call may be faulty, since TRBJ2-7 better matches the DNA end. Germline V gives CDR1 SGHNT, CDR2 YYREEE (reference sequence). This CDR3 has 14 residues. Written as DNA, the CDR3 is TGTGCCAGCAGCTTGGAAGGGGGCGGGCACGAGCAGTACTTC. Translating gives CASSLEGGGHEQYF.

There are a few counts of this clonotype. The chain joins TRBV7-2 to TRBJ2-7; no firm D call. This CDR3 is 13 amino acids long. The V end was cut by 5 bases, the J end by 0 bases, with 8 bases between. Germline V gives CDR1 SGHTA, CDR2 FQGNSA. CDR3 in DNA: TGTGCCAGCAGCCTTCTAGTCTCCTACGAGCAGTACTTC. This translates into CASSLLVSYEQYF.

The rearrangement links TRBV6-5 to TRBJ1-1; tentatively, D is TRBD1 (5 bases). The germline V and J ends were trimmed by 4 bases and 4 bases, with 16 bases remaining between them. From germline, CDR1 is MNHEY and CDR2 SVGAGI. The CDR3 has 15 amino acids. The CDR3 region is CASSSGGGRSTEAFF. In DNA form, the CDR3 reads TGTGCCAGCAGTTCGGGGGGGGGAAGAAGCACTGAAGCTTTCTTT.

Only a few counts were recorded for this clonotype. The V gene is TRBV27, the J gene TRBJ2-7, with TRBD2 matching over 13 bases. Unmatched junction bases numbered 9, after V lost 6 bases and J lost 7 bases. Germline-derived CDR1 and CDR2 are MNHEY and SMNVEV (reference sequence). The CDR3 length is 15 residues. CDR3 coding DNA: TGTGCCAGCAGACGCGGACTAGCGGGAGCTAGAGAGCAGTACTTC. The encoded protein is CASRRGLAGAREQYF.